This T cell receptor (beta chain) was sequenced for a study of shared clonotypes between healthy human individuals. The data were produced by immunoSEQ multiplex PCR, yet TCRdb's version contains in-frame clones alone and is incomplete. The sample lists some 2,500,000 clones, 85% to 95% occurring once. This sequence originates from a young man in good health. Some clones in this sample may be carry-over from other donors' samples. The source material was naive CD4+ T cells from PBMCs. As for subset: CD45RA+ positively selected.

This CDR3 reads CASSLNPPSRTGVISEQYF. Here the CDR3 DNA reads TGTGCCAGCAGCCTCAACCCTCCTTCGCGGACAGGGGTGATCTCCGAGCAGTACTTC. The chain joins TRBV7-6 to TRBJ2-7; 9 bases align to TRBD1. This CDR3 contains 19 residues. Germline V gene lookup returns CDR1 SGHVS and CDR2 FNYEAQ. The J segment lost 6 bases and the V segment lost 5 bases, leaving 23 bases of the junction unmatched.